One and the same sample provided the 18 T cell receptor beta chains below, sequenced in a study of radiotherapy plus CTLA-4 blockade in lung cancer. The repertoire was sequenced with immunoSEQ multiplex PCR; TCRdb's copy has only in-frame clones and lacks some. The table shows 43,000 or so clones, with 70% to 75% occurring only once. The specimen was peripheral blood, collected from a patient treated with radiotherapy plus ipilimumab. These receptors came from a human donor with non-small cell lung cancer who had a complete response to radiotherapy plus ipilimumab.

V usage is TRBV7-2 and J usage is TRBJ2-5; D is possibly TRBD2 (6 bases). Per germline, CDR1 SGHTA and CDR2 FQGNSA. Trimming removed 4 bases from V and 4 bases from J, with 16 bases in between. CDR3 length equals 15 residues. The chain's CDR3 is CASSSGSTRRETQYF. DNA for the CDR3: TGTGCCAGCAGCTCCGGGAGTACGAGGCGAGAGACCCAGTACTTC.

This clone was observed a few times. The chain employs TRBV7-8 and TRBJ1-4; D might be TRBD1 (5 bases). CDR1 is SGHVS and CDR2 is FQNEAQ in the germline V gene. V was pared by 2 bases and J by 8 bases, with 18 bases between. The CDR3 is made up of 16 amino acids. DNA for the CDR3: TGTGCCAGCAGCTTAAGGGGAGGGCGTGCTTTGGAAAAACTGTTTTTT. Protein: CASSLRGGRALEKLFF.

The rearrangement joins TRBV5-1 to TRBJ2-1, with D tentatively TRBD2 (6 bases). V was cut by 2 bases and J by 4 bases, with 13 bases left in between. Germline CDR1 and CDR2: SGHRS and YFSETQ. There are 15 residues in the CDR3. The DNA of the CDR3 is TGCGCCAGCAGCTTCGGAGGGGCTGGGTACAATGAGCAGTTCTTC. Residues: CASSFGGAGYNEQFF.

The V gene is TRBV27, the J gene TRBJ2-7, with D possibly TRBD2 on 5 matching bases. V dropped 6 bases and J dropped 0 bases, with 15 bases sitting between them. Germline CDR1 reads MNHEY; CDR2 reads SMNVEV (reference sequence). The CDR3 covers 15 residues. In DNA, the CDR3 is TGTGCCAGCAGCAGGACTTTCCAGAGCTCCTACGAGCAGTACTTC. Translated: CASSRTFQSSYEQYF.

The chain has TRBV6-5 and TRBJ2-5, with 8 bases that match TRBD1. The junction had 2 bases not matched to a gene; V was cut back by 6 bases and J by 2 bases. This CDR3 has 13 residues. Germline CDR1 is MNHEY and CDR2 is SVGAGI. The CDR3 here is CASRRTGQETQYF. CDR3 nucleotides: TGTGCCAGCAGAAGGACAGGGCAAGAGACCCAGTACTTC.

The J gene is TRBJ2-4, the V gene TRBV5-8; 13 bases are shared with TRBD2. CDR3 size: 16 residues. Losses at the gene ends were 4 bases for V and 3 bases for J; bases not matched to a gene: 4. Germline V CDR1 and CDR2: SGHTS, YDEGEE. CDR3 DNA: TGTGCCAGCAGCCCGGGGACTAGCGGGATCAAAAACATTCAGTACTTC. Translated, it gives CASSPGTSGIKNIQYF.

The chain combines TRBV28 with TRBJ2-4; TRBD2 aligns across 10 bases. The CDR3 sequence is 19 residues long. Looked up from germline, CDR1 is MDHEN and CDR2 is SYDVKM. V was clipped by 1 base and J by 1 base; unmatched bases: 10. The DNA for the CDR3 is TGTGCCAGCAGTTTATACAGCGGGAGGGCCATCTTGGCCAAAAACATTCAGTACTTC. Protein sequence: CASSLYSGRAILAKNIQYF. Together with reference TRBV28 and TRBJ2-4, the CDR3 gives the full variable domain: DVKVTQSSRYLVKRTGEKVFLECVQDMDHENMFWYRQDPGLGLRLIYFSYDVKMKEKGDIPEGYSVSREKKERFSLILESASTNQTSMYLCASSLYSGRAILAKNIQYFGAGTRLSVL.

The chain combines TRBV13 with TRBJ1-1, with D maybe TRBD1 (5 bases). V dropped 0 bases and J dropped 1 base, with 12 bases sitting between them. Germline loops: CDR1 PRHDT, CDR2 FYEKMQ (reference sequence). The CDR3 spans 16 residues. The CDR3: CASSLGLRGGNTEAFF. CDR3 nucleotides: TGTGCCAGCAGCTTAGGCCTGAGGGGAGGGAACACTGAAGCTTTCTTT.

The genes are TRBV4-3 and TRBJ1-2; D gene ambiguous. In germline, CDR1 is LGHNA, CDR2 YSLEER. The V gene lost 2 bases and the J gene lost 0 bases, with 4 bases spanning the gap. This CDR3 spans 13 amino acids. The CDR3 DNA follows: TGCGCCAGCAGCCAAACAGCTAACTATGGCTACACCTTC. This encodes CASSQTANYGYTF.

V usage is TRBV27 and J usage is TRBJ1-6; 8 bases are a match to TRBD1. The V gene's germline CDR1 is MNHEY and CDR2 SMNVEV (reference sequence). There are 16 residues in the CDR3. The V segment lost 5 bases and the J segment 1 base; nucleotides outside the gene matches: 4. The CDR3 DNA reads TGTGCCAGCAGTGACCAGGGGGCATCCTATAATTCACCCCTCCACTTT. This translates into CASSDQGASYNSPLHF.

V gene TRBV6-1 combines with J gene TRBJ2-2; D gene uncertain. With 6 bases removed from V and 2 bases from J, the gap between germline ends came to 10 bases. CDR3 length: 14 residues. CDR1 is MNHNS and CDR2 is SASEGT in the germline V gene. The DNA of the CDR3 is TGTGCCAGCAGCATTTACTCAAACACCGGGGAGCTGTTTTTT. Translating gives CASSIYSNTGELFF.

Here the CDR3 DNA reads TGCGCCAGCAGCTTGGAGATGGGGCTTAGGTATGAGCAGTTCTTC. Encoded protein: CASSLEMGLRYEQFF. This rearrangement joins TRBV5-1 to TRBJ2-1, with a possible D match to TRBD1 (5 bases). Trimming left V 0 bases short and J 8 bases short, with 15 bases between. CDR1 is SGHRS, CDR2 YFSETQ, per germline. CDR3 length: 15 residues.

Notes on this clone: At one end, the junction sequence differs from germline, possibly due to a read error. The chain uses TRBV7-2 and TRBJ1-1, with a weak D call TRBD1 (6 bases). Germline V gene lookup returns CDR1 SGHTA and CDR2 FQGNSA. The CDR3 sequence is 15 residues long. The CDR3: CASSYSSSDRLKGSF. The CDR3 DNA follows: TGTGCCAGCAGCTACTCCTCCTCTGACAGGCTGAAAGGGAGCTTT.

The chain joins TRBV30 to TRBJ2-1; 12 nucleotides align to TRBD2. J gave up 6 bases and V 5 bases, and 5 bases lay outside the gene matches. The CDR3 is 14 residues long. Germline V lookup: CDR1 GTSNPN, CDR2 SVGIG (reference sequence). The CDR3: CAWQRLAGVNEQFF. The CDR3 DNA reads TGTGCCTGGCAGCGACTAGCGGGGGTCAATGAGCAGTTCTTC.

The gene calls are TRBV28 and TRBJ2-5; perhaps TRBD1 as D (6 bases). This CDR3 is built from 15 residues. The germline gives CDR1 MDHEN, CDR2 SYDVKM. Trimming shortened V by 4 bases and J by 3 bases, and 15 bases separated the two germline ends. CDR3 DNA: TGTGCCAGCAGTTCCGGACAAACAGGGAAAGAGACCCAGTACTTC. This sequence encodes CASSSGQTGKETQYF.

The chain joins TRBV5-8 to TRBJ1-4, with D tentatively TRBD1 (6 bases). Looked up from germline, CDR1 is SGHTS and CDR2 is YDEGEE. The CDR3 spans 14 residues. With 6 bases removed from V and 4 bases from J, the gap between germline ends came to 13 bases. The CDR3 sequence: CASNLQGFNEKLFF. CDR3 nucleotide sequence: TGTGCCAGCAATCTTCAGGGGTTTAATGAAAAACTGTTTTTT.

The genes are TRBV2 and TRBJ2-6; TRBD1 is a possible D gene (5 bases). This CDR3 contains 16 residues. Per the germline V gene, CDR1 is SNHLY and CDR2 is FYNNEI. With 10 bases removed from V and 2 bases from J, the gap between germline ends came to 18 bases. The CDR3 loop is CATAGIFLPGANVLTF. The CDR3, as DNA: TGTGCCACCGCAGGGATTTTCCTCCCTGGGGCCAACGTCCTGACTTTC. The whole variable domain, remainder taken from reference TRBV2 and TRBJ2-6, is EPEVTQTPSHQVTQMGQEVILRCVPISNHLYFYWYRQILGQKVEFLVSFYNNEISEKSEIFDDQFSVERPDGSNFTLKIRSTKLEDSAMYFCATAGIFLPGANVLTFGAGSRLTVL.

The V gene is TRBV7-3, the J gene TRBJ2-2; D is perhaps TRBD2 (5 bases). The germline gives CDR1 SGHTA, CDR2 FQGTGA. The CDR3 is made up of 16 amino acids. With 0 bases removed from V and 4 bases from J, the gap between germline ends came to 12 bases. Here the CDR3 reads CASSLTLSRGTGELFF. CDR3 DNA sequence: TGTGCCAGCAGCTTAACGCTGTCCCGGGGCACCGGGGAGCTGTTTTTT.